What follows is one T cell receptor (beta chain) and its context. The data derive from a study of blood T cell repertoires in COVID-19. Study background: PBMCs, B-cell-depleted T cells, or T cells were the source of the cDNA or gDNA that made up the material.

Trimming took 5 bases from V and 3 from J; bases not matched to a gene: 8. The CDR3 has 15 residues. Germline CDR1 SGHNT, CDR2 YYREEE (reference sequence). The authors' processing: The authors estimated nucleated cell counts from reference gene primer amplification. Assay: immunoSEQ multiplex PCR; the TCRdb copy retains only in-frame clones and omits some. V and J calls and clone size are given by that table; D and trimming were obtained from the DNA. The data hold about 110,000 clones, with approximately 80% observed a single time. Sequenced sample: peripheral blood. The chain joins TRBV5-4 to TRBJ1-2, with 9 bases aligning to TRBD1. The clonotype was recovered from a man older than 75 with COVID-19, enrolled during active disease. The CDR3 DNA is TGTGCCAGCAGACCTGGGGACAGGGTGGACTATGGCTACACCTTC. Amino acid sequence: CASRPGDRVDYGYTF.